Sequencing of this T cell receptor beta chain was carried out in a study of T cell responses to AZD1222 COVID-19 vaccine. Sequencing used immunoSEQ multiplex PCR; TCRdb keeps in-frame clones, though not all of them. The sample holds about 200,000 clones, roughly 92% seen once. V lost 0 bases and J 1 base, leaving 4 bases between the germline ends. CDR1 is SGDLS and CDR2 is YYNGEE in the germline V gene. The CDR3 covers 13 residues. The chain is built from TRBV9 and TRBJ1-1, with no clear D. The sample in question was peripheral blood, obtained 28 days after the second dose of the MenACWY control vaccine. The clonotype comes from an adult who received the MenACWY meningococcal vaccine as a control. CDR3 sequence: CASSVGPNTEAFF. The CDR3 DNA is TGTGCCAGCAGCGTAGGACCGAACACTGAAGCTTTCTTT.